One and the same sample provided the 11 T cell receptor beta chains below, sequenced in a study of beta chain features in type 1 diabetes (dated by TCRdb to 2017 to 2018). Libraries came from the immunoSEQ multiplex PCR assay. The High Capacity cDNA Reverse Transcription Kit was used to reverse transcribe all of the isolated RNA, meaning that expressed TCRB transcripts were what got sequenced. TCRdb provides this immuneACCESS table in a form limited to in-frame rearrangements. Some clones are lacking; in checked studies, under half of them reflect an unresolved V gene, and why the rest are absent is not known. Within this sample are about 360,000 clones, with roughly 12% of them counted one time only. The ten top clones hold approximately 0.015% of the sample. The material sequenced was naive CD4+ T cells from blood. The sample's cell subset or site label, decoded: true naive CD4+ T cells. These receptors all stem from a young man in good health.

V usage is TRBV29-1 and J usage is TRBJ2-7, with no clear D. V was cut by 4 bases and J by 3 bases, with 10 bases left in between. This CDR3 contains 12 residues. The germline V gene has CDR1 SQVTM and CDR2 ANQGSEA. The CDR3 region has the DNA TGCAGCGTTGGTCAGGTCTACTACGAGCAGTACTTC. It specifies CSVGQVYYEQYF.

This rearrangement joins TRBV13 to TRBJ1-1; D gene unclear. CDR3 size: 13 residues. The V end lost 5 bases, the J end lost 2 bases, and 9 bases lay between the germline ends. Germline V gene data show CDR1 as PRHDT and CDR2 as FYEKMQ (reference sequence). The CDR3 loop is CASSLPRNTEAFF. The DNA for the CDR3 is TGTGCCAGCAGCCTACCACGTAACACTGAAGCTTTCTTT.

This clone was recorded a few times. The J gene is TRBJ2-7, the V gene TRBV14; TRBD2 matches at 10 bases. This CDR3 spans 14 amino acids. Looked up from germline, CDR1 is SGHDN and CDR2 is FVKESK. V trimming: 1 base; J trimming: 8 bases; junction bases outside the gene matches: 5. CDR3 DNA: TGTGCCAGCAGCCAAGGGACTAGCGGAAAACAGCAGTACTTC. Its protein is CASSQGTSGKQQYF.

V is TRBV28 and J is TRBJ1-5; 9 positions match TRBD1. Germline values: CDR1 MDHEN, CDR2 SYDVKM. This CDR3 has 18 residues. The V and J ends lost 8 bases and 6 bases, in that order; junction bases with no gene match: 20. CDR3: CASAAYQSGTGSIQPQHF. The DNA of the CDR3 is TGTGCCAGCGCCGCTTACCAGAGTGGGACAGGGAGTATTCAGCCCCAGCATTTT.

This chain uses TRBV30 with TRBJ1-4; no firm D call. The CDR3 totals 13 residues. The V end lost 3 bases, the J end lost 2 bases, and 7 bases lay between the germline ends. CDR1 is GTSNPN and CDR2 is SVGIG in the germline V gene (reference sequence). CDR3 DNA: TGTGCCTGGAGGGGCTTCACTAATGAAAAACTGTTTTTT. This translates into CAWRGFTNEKLFF.

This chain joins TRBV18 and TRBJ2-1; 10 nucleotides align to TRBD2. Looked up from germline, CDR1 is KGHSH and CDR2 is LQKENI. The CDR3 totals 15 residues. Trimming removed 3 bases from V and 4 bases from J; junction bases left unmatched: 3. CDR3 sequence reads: CASSPSSGGYNEQFF. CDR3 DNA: TGTGCCAGCTCACCCTCTAGCGGGGGTTACAATGAGCAGTTCTTC.

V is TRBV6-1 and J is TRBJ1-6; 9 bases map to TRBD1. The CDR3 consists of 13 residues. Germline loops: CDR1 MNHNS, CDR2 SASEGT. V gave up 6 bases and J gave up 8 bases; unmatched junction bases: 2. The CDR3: CASRTGGHSPLHF. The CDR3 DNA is TGTGCCAGCAGGACAGGGGGACATTCACCCCTCCACTTT.

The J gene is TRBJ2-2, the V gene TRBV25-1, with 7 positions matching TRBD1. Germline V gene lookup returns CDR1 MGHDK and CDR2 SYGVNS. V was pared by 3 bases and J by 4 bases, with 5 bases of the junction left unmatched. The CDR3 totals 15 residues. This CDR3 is CASSDTGTVTGELFF. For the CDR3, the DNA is TGTGCCAGCAGTGATACCGGGACAGTCACCGGGGAGCTGTTTTTT.

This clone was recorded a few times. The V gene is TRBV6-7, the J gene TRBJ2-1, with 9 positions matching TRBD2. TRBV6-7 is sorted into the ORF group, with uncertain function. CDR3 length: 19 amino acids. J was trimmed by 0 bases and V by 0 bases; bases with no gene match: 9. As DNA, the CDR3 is TGTGCCAGCAGTTACTCTCAACCCAGCGGGGGGAGCTCCTACAATGAGCAGTTCTTC. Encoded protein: CASSYSQPSGGSSYNEQFF.

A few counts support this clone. The CDR3 nucleotides read TGTGCCAGCAGCCAAGATGTGGGCAGCACCTCCACAGATACGCAGTATTTT. Protein sequence: CASSQDVGSTSTDTQYF. V is TRBV14 and J is TRBJ2-3, with D hard to call. With 0 bases removed from V and 2 bases from J, the gap between germline ends came to 15 bases. Germline V CDR1 and CDR2: SGHDN, FVKESK. The CDR3 has 17 residues.

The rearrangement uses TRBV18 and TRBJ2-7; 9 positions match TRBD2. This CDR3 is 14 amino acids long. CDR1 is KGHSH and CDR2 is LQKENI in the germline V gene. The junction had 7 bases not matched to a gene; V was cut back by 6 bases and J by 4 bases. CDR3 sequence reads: CASSEGTSKYEQYF. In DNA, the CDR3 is TGTGCCAGCTCCGAGGGGACTAGCAAATACGAGCAGTACTTC.